This T cell receptor (beta chain) was sequenced in a study of cytomegalovirus exposure and HLA in healthy donors. Study in general: HLA-typed donors contributed some 77 million unique TCRs, which were held in an early data release.

This clone was counted a few times. Its target is not known. Trimming cost V 0 bases and J 1 base, with 7 bases left between them. Looked up from germline, CDR1 is SGDLS and CDR2 is YYNGEE. CDR3 size: 15 residues. Both 60 Vbeta primers and 13 Jbeta primers went into the PCR. Here immunoSEQ multiplex PCR was the method, and the copy in TCRdb shows in-frame clones only, minus some. The table has 95,000 to 150,000 clones, 78% seen once. General study findings and limits: The Asian-associated ancestry cluster reportedly had fewer N-insertions than the approximately 630-donor mean in a later analysis. Per published reports, the classifier diagnosed cytomegalovirus status with high specificity and sensitivity. It was approximately 160 TCR beta chains that were listed as cytomegalovirus-associated.

The V and J genes are TRBV9 and TRBJ2-2; D gene ambiguous. Specimen: PBMCs. This receptor was obtained from a man aged 25 to 45 in good health and CMV-seropositive. CDR3 loop: CASSVGPGNTGELFF. The CDR3 coding sequence is TGTGCCAGCAGCGTAGGCCCAGGGAACACCGGGGAGCTGTTTTTT. The full variable domain, rest sourced from reference TRBV9 and TRBJ2-2, is DSGVTQTPKHLITATGQRVTLRCSPRSGDLSVYWYQQSLDQGLQFLIQYYNGEERAKGNILERFSAQQFPDLHSELNLSSLELGDSALYFCASSVGPGNTGELFFGEGSRLTVL.